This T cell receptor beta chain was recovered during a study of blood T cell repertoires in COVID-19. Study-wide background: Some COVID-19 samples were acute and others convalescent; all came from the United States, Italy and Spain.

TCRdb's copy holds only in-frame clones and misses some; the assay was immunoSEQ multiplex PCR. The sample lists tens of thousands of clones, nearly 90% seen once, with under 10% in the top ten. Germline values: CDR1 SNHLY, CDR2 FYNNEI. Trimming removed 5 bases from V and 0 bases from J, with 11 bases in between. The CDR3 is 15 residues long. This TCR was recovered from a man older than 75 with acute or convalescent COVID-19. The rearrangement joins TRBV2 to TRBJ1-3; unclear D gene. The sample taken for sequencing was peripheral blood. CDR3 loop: CASSLEASSGNTIYF. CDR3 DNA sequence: TGTGCCAGCAGTCTAGAGGCCAGCTCTGGAAACACCATATATTTT.